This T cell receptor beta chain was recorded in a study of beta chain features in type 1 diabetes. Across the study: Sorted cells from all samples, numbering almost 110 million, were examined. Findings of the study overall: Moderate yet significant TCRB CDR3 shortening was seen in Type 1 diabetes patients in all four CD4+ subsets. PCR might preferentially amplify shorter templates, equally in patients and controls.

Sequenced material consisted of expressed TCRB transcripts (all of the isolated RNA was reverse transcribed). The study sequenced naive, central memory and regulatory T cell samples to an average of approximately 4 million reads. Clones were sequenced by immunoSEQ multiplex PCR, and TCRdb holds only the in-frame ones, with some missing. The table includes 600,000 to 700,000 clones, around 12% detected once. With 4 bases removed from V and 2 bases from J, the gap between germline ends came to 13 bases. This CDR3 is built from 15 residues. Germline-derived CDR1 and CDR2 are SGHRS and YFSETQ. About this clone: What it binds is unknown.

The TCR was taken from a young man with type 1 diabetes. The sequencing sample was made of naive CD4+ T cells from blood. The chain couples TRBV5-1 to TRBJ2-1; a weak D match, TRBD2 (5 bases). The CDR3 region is CASSLGSGAYNEQFF. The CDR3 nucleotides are TGCGCCAGCAGCCTGGGGAGCGGTGCCTACAATGAGCAGTTCTTC.